This TCR beta chain came from a study of sequential checkpoint blockade in melanoma. Germline V CDR1 and CDR2: SGHDN, FVKESK. The germline V and J ends were trimmed by 8 bases and 1 base, with 9 bases remaining between them. The CDR3 totals 12 residues. Treatment noted: randomized to nivolumab then ipilimumab (arm A) or the reverse (arm B). Clones were sequenced by immunoSEQ multiplex PCR, and TCRdb holds only the in-frame ones, with some missing. This table holds more than 30,000 clones, about 88% found once. Sequencing used CD8+ T cells sorted from blood (inferred from file names), obtained from a patient given nivolumab and ipilimumab in sequence. This chain links TRBV14 with TRBJ2-7, with unresolved D. This TCR was sampled from a human donor with melanoma. The CDR3 sequence is CASAHASYEQYF. The CDR3 coding sequence is TGTGCCAGCGCACATGCTTCCTACGAGCAGTACTTC.